This T cell receptor beta chain comes out of a study of metastatic and nonmetastatic thyroid tumors. Across the study: The authors compared repertoires across blood and tumor or nodule tissue from malignant and benign thyroid patients.

Nobody among the patients had been given any treatment before thyroid surgery. TCRdb re-called the PCR reads via MiXCR. The sample gives about 30,000 clones, around a sixth of which show up once; approximately 4.6% is in the top ten. Concerning this clone itself: Its target is not known.

CDR3 length: 15 residues. Germline lookup yields CDR1 MNHNS and CDR2 SASEGT. Trimming at V came to 3 bases and at J to 3 bases, leaving 3 bases not matched to a gene. Study-wide results and limits: In both blood and tumor samples, TCR beta diversity was reported significantly higher for malignant than benign nodules.

Sequencing was carried out using blood. The chain recombines TRBV6-1 with TRBJ1-3, with TRBD1 matching 9 bases. The origin of this receptor is a female donor with papillary thyroid cancer or a benign thyroid nodule (not recorded which). Some clones in this sample may be carry-over from other donors' samples. The chain's CDR3 is CASSEGQGIGNTIYF. For the CDR3, the DNA is TGTGCCAGCAGTGAGGGACAGGGTATTGGAAACACCATATATTTT.